Below are 6 T cell receptor beta chains sequenced from a single sample in a study of shared clonotypes between healthy human individuals. Measured with immunoSEQ multiplex PCR; TCRdb has only the in-frame clones, and not every one. Among 2 million to 2.5 million clones, approximately 95% were seen once, and the ten largest hold under 0.45%. Sequenced: naive CD4+ T cells from PBMCs. The subset is: CD45RA+ positively selected. The source of these receptors is a man aged 18 to 35 in good health. Some clones in this sample may be carry-over from other donors' samples.

V and J are TRBV30 and TRBJ1-6; no firm D call. Per germline, CDR1 GTSNPN and CDR2 SVGIG (reference sequence). Between the trimmed V and J ends, which lost 4 bases and 0 bases, there was a span of 16 bases. The CDR3 covers 17 residues. The CDR3 here is CAWIPARGSSYNSPLHF. The CDR3 DNA reads as TGTGCCTGGATTCCGGCAAGAGGGAGCTCCTATAATTCACCCCTCCACTTT.

Remarks on this clone: Additional DNA sequences in this sample encode the identical CDR3. This chain joins TRBV5-1 and TRBJ2-5; 8 nucleotides line up with TRBD1. The CDR3 length is 14 residues. Germline CDR1 and CDR2: SGHRS and YFSETQ. V shed 7 bases and J 2 bases; nucleotides not matched to a gene: 7. The CDR3 loop is CASRAGTGQETQYF. Here the CDR3 DNA reads TGCGCCAGCCGAGCCGGGACAGGACAAGAGACCCAGTACTTC.

Details on this clone: The same CDR3 can be traced to other DNA sequences in this sample. CDR3 nucleotides: TGTGCCAGCAGCTTGCAGGGGGGGAACACTGAAGCTTTCTTT. It yields the protein CASSLQGGNTEAFF. The rearrangement joins TRBV7-9 to TRBJ1-1, with 7 bases that match TRBD1. Germline lookup yields CDR1 SEHNR and CDR2 FQNEAQ (reference sequence). The CDR3 runs 14 residues. Trimming took 3 bases from V and 1 from J; bases not matched to a gene: 2.

Worth noting for this clone: The same CDR3 can be traced to other DNA sequences in this sample. The chain couples TRBV2 to TRBJ1-2; D gene unclear. CDR3 length: 11 amino acids. V was trimmed by 7 bases and J by 1 base, leaving 4 bases between them. Germline-derived CDR1 and CDR2 are SNHLY and FYNNEI. CDR3 region: CASTINYGYTF. In DNA, the CDR3 is TGTGCCAGCACTATTAACTATGGCTACACCTTC.

The CDR3 nucleotides read TGTGCCAGCAGACCTCGGGGAGCGGGGAACACCGGGGAGCTGTTTTTT. Translating it yields CASRPRGAGNTGELFF. The chain is built from TRBV28 and TRBJ2-2, with D tentatively TRBD2 (6 bases). The germline V gene encodes CDR1 MDHEN and CDR2 SYDVKM. V gave up 6 bases and J gave up 1 base, with 15 bases separating them. The CDR3 totals 16 residues.

This chain links TRBV5-1 with TRBJ1-3; a weak D match, TRBD1 (5 bases). V lost 3 bases and J 4 bases, leaving 20 bases between the germline ends. CDR1 is SGHRS and CDR2 is YFSETQ in the germline V gene. The CDR3 is 17 residues long. The CDR3 is CASSSGTAPSKGNTIYF. The CDR3 DNA follows: TGCGCCAGCAGCTCCGGGACCGCACCCAGTAAGGGAAACACCATATATTTT.